The text below deals with one T cell receptor beta chain. What this receptor recognizes is not known. Base qualities are missing; no much larger clone stands one base away. Each donor gave one peripheral blood draw, averaging around 0.11 L, which was collected into heparinised tubes. A BD FACSAria II and a panel including CD45RO, CCR7, CD25, CD127, CD95 and CD27 were used to sort naive, central memory, regulatory and stem cell-like memory CD4+ T cells. A purity above 95% was achieved for all sorted populations. Right away, PBMCs were isolated by Lymphoprep density gradient centrifugation and were stained directly, with no culture step. Samples were stained and sorted in pairs, with one healthy donor and one patient per experiment, so that batch effects were minimized. This specimen belongs to a study of beta chain features in type 1 diabetes (dated by TCRdb to the late 2010s). Study-wide context: Patients and healthy donors did not differ in mean age, gender distribution, total cell number or subset yield. A total of some 100,000,000 sorted cells were examined across all samples, and the number of cells per subset was strongly correlated with RNA yield. In the study, recently diagnosed type 1 diabetes patients and matched healthy donors were compared on the TCRB repertoires of their sorted circulating CD4+ T cell subsets. Whereas all 30 or so donors provided naive and central memory subsets, regulatory and stem cell-like memory subsets were isolated from just 8 patients and about 8 healthy donors. Study-wide findings and limitations: The naive, central memory and regulatory TCRB repertoires appeared to resemble one another more closely among patients than among healthy donors. PCR might favor shorter templates, but patient and control samples were amplified and corrected together, so any skew would affect both groups equally. At VDJ recombination sites, type 1 diabetes patients had fewer insertions and more deleted nucleotides, which implies abnormalities in thymic rearrangement. Only small numbers of individuals were included in the HLA sub-analyses, which left unresolved whether HLA type had any influence on TCRB rearrangement. Because cDNA was sequenced instead of genomic DNA, activated cells with high expression could be over-represented, although the groups did not differ in activation or CD3 levels. Type 1 diabetes patients showed a moderate but significant shortening of TCRB CDR3 length in all four CD4+ subsets.

The entire isolated RNA was reverse transcribed using the High Capacity cDNA Reverse Transcription Kit, and thus expressed TCRB transcripts were sequenced. Deep immunoSEQ sequencing was performed on naive, central memory and regulatory T cell samples, with an average of about 4 million total reads per sample. Sorted cells were lysed in RLT buffer and RNA was extracted with DNase-treated RNeasy Micro or Mini kits, depending on cell number. To prevent cross-contamination, each cell subset was processed individually, whereas patient and healthy donor samples were processed jointly. Using the immunoSEQ multiplex PCR, TCRB sequences were amplified from cDNA into 87-bp fragments spanning the CDR3 region. The amplicons were sequenced using the Illumina HiSeq platform. In the original analysis: PCR bias was computationally corrected using synthetic template baselines, reads within Hamming distance 2 were collapsed, and singletons that could not be merged were discarded. Reads were aligned against IMGT to assign V, D and J genes, CDR3 length and insertions or deletions at six rearrangement sites. Within each subset, clonotype counts were normalized to the number of sorted cells before true diversity and Gini coefficients were calculated with the tcR R package. The overlap coefficient, calculated on TCRB nucleotide sequences, was used to measure repertoire sharing. As a proxy for the pre-selection repertoire, out-of-frame TCRB sequences from naive cells were analyzed. Entries here come from immuneACCESS through TCRdb and include only in-frame sequences with V and J called. Some clones fail to appear in such tables; in the studies checked, an unresolved V gene covers under half of the shortfall, and the cause of the remainder is unknown. That table supplies the V and J calls and clone size; D and trimming were determined from the DNA. The table for this sample lists some 360,000 clones; around a fifth of them were counted only once. Around 0.045% of the sample goes to the ten largest clones.

Material: naive CD4+ T cells from blood. The cell subset or site label corresponds to: true naive CD4+ T cells. This TCR was recovered from a woman under 30 in good health.

The nucleotide sequence is TGCGCCAGCAGCCAACTGGGCCATCAGCCCCAGCATTTT. The resulting protein is CASSQLGHQPQHF. The rearrangement joined TRBV4-1 to TRBJ1-5, with the D gene not confidently named. The CDR3 runs 13 amino acids, cysteine and phenylalanine included. Only the CDR3 part of the read is kept: 39 bases, read in frame from the first base. Via the germline V gene, CDR1 is MGHRA and CDR2 YSYEKL. The junction carries 7 bases between V and J, which are trimmed by 2 bases and 5 bases respectively.